This T cell receptor (beta chain) was recovered during a study of blood T cell repertoires in COVID-19. Overall study context: Researchers got acute and convalescent COVID-19 samples from the United States, Italy and Spain. In each case, the material was cDNA or gDNA derived from T cells, B-cell-depleted T cells, or PBMCs.

The germline V gene encodes CDR1 MGHRA and CDR2 YSYEKL. Losses at the gene ends were 4 bases for V and 12 bases for J; bases not matched to a gene: 9. The CDR3 totals 13 residues. As originally analysed: Estimation of nucleated cell counts was performed using reference gene primer amplification. Generated by immunoSEQ multiplex PCR, the TCRdb table keeps only in-frame clones and is missing some. V, J and clone size derive from that table, while D and trimming were established from the DNA sequence. The table includes roughly 250,000 clones, over 70% detected once. J is TRBJ2-1 and V is TRBV4-1, with 7 bases that match TRBD1. The specimen sequenced was peripheral blood. This clonotype was sampled from a woman of 80 years or more with acute or convalescent COVID-19. The CDR3 spells CASSPYRGPGQFF. The CDR3 region has the DNA TGCGCCAGCAGCCCATACAGGGGCCCTGGGCAGTTCTTC.